This T cell receptor (beta chain) was sequenced in a study of T-cell reconstitution after alpha-beta-depleted transplantation in children. Study observations and caveats: About two months after transplant, alpha-beta T cells reportedly came from several hundred expanded graft clones. Some patients' high day-60 TCRbeta diversity was attributed to recipient cells surviving conditioning.

The authors prepared the TCRbeta library with unique molecular identifiers. Via MiXCR, TCRdb re-called the PCR reads, giving one row per CDR3 protein. Among tens of thousands of distinct CDR3 sequences, about 7% were seen once, and the ten largest hold around 30%. The CDR3 covers 14 residues. V gave up 7 bases and J gave up 4 bases; unmatched junction bases: 7. Germline V CDR1 and CDR2: MNHNS, SASEGT. Ten or more counts support this clonotype. Its antigen is undetermined. The chain is built from TRBV6-1 and TRBJ1-5, with 7 positions matching TRBD1. Specimen: peripheral blood, collected 60 days after TCRalphabeta/CD19-depleted stem cell transplant. The source of this sequence is a child younger than two who had a stem cell transplant for acute myeloid leukemia, so the T cells may come from the graft donor. Here the CDR3 reads CASMTGHKNQPQHF. CDR3 bases: TGTGCCAGCATGACAGGGCATAAGAATCAGCCCCAGCATTTT.